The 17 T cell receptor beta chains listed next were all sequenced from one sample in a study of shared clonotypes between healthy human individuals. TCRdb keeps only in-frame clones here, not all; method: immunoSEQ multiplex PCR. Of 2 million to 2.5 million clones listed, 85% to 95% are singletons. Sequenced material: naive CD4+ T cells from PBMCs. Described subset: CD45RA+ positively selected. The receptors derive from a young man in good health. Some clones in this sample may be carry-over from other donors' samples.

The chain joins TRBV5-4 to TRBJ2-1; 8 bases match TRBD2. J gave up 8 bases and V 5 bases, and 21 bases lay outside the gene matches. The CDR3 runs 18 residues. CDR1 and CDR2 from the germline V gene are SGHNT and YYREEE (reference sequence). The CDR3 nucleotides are TGTGCCAGCAGGTCAGGGAGCTCCGGGACTAGTGCCTTGGATGAGCAGTTCTTC. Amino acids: CASRSGSSGTSALDEQFF.

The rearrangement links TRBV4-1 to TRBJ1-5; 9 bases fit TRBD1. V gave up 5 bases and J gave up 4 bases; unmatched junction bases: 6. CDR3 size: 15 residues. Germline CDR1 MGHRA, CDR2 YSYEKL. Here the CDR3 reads CASSTWTGANQPQHF. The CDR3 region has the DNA TGCGCCAGCAGCACGTGGACAGGGGCGAATCAGCCCCAGCATTTT.

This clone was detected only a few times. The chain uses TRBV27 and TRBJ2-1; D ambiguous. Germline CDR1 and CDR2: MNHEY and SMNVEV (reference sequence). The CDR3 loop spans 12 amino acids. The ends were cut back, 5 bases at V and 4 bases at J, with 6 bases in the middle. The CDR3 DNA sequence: TGTGCCAGCAGTGCCAGTTACAATGAGCAGTTCTTC. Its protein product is CASSASYNEQFF.

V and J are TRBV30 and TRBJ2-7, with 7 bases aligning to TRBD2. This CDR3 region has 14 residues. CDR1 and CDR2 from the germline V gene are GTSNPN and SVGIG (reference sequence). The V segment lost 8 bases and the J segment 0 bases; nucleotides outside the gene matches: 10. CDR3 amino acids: CAQSSGGGSYEQYF. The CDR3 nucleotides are TGTGCCCAATCCTCCGGCGGGGGCTCCTACGAGCAGTACTTC.

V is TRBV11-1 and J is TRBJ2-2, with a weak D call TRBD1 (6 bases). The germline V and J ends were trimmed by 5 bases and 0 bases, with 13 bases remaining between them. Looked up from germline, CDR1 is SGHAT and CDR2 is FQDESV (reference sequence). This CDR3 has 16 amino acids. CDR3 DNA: TGTGCCAGCAGCACGCGGACAGCGACGAACACCGGGGAGCTGTTTTTT. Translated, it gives CASSTRTATNTGELFF.

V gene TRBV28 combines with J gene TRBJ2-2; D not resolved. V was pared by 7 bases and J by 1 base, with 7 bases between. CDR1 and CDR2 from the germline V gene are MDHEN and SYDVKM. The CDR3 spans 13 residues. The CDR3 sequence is CASIRENTGELFF. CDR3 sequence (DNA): TGTGCCAGCATAAGGGAGAACACCGGGGAGCTGTTTTTT.

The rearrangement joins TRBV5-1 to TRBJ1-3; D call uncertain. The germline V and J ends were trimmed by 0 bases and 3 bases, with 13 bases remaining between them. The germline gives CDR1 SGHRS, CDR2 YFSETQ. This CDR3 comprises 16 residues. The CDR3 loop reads CASSLDGPLHGNTIYF. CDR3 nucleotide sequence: TGCGCCAGCAGCTTGGACGGCCCTCTGCATGGAAACACCATATATTTT.

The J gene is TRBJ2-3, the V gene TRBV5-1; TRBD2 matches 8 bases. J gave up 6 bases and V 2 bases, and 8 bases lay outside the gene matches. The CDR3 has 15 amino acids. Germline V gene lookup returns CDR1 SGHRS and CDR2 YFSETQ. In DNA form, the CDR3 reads TGCGCCAGCAGCTTCGGTAGCGGGAACTGGGATACGCAGTATTTT. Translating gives CASSFGSGNWDTQYF. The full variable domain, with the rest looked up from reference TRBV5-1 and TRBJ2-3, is KAGVTQTPRYLIKTRGQQVTLSCSPISGHRSVSWYQQTPGQGLQFLFEYFSETQRNKGNFPGRFSGRQFSNSRSEMNVSTLELGDSALYLCASSFGSGNWDTQYFGPGTRLTVL.

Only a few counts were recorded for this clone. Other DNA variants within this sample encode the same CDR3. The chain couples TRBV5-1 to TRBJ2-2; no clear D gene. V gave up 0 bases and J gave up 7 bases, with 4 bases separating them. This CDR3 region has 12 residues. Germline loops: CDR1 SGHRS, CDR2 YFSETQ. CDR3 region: CASSLGSGELFF. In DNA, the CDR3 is TGCGCCAGCAGCTTGGGGAGCGGGGAGCTGTTTTTT. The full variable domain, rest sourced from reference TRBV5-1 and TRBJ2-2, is KAGVTQTPRYLIKTRGQQVTLSCSPISGHRSVSWYQQTPGQGLQFLFEYFSETQRNKGNFPGRFSGRQFSNSRSEMNVSTLELGDSALYLCASSLGSGELFFGEGSRLTVL.

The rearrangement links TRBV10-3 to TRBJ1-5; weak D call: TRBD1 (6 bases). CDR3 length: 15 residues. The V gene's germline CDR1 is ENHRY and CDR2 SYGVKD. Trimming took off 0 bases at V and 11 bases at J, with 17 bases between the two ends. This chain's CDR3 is CAISESVGGRGAQHF. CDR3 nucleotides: TGTGCCATCAGTGAGTCGGTCGGGGGGCGAGGGGCCCAGCATTTT.

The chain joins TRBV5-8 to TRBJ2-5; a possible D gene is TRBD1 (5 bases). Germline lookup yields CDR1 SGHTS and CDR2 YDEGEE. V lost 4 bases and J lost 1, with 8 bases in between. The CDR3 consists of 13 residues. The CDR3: CASSTDSQETQYF. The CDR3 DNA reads TGTGCCAGCAGCACCGACAGCCAAGAGACCCAGTACTTC. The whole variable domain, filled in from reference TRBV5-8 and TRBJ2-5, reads EAGVTQSPTHLIKTRGQQATLRCSPISGHTSVYWYQQALGLGLQFLLWYDEGEERNRGNFPPRFSGRQFPNYSSELNVNALELEDSALYLCASSTDSQETQYFGPGTRLLVL.

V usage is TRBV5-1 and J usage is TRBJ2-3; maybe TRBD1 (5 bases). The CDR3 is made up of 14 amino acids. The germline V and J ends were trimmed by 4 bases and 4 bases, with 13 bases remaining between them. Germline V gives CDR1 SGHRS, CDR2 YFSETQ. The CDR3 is CASSQDMNADTQYF. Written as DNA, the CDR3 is TGCGCCAGCAGCCAGGACATGAATGCAGATACGCAGTATTTT.

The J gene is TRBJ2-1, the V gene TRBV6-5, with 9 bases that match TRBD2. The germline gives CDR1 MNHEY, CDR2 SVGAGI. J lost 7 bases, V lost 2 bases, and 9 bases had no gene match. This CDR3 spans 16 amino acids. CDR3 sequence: CASSYLGLAGKNEQFF. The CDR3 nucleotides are TGTGCCAGCAGTTACCTAGGGCTAGCGGGGAAAAATGAGCAGTTCTTC.

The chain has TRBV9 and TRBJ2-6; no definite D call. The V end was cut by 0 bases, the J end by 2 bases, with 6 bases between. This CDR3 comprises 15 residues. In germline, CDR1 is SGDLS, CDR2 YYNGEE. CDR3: CASSVVATGANVLTF. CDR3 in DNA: TGTGCCAGCAGCGTAGTTGCGACTGGGGCCAACGTCCTGACTTTC.

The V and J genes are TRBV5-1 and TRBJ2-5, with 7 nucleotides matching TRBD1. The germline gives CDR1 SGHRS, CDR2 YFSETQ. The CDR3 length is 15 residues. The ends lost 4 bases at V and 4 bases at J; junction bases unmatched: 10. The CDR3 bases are TGCGCCAGCAGCGTCTCGACAGGGTACCGAGAGACCCAGTACTTC. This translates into CASSVSTGYRETQYF.

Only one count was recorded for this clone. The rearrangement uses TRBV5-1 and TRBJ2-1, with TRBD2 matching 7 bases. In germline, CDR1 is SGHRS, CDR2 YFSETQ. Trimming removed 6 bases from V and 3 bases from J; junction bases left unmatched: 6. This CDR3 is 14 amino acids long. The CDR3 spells CASMGGGIYNEQFF. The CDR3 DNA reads TGCGCCAGCATGGGCGGGGGAATCTACAATGAGCAGTTCTTC.

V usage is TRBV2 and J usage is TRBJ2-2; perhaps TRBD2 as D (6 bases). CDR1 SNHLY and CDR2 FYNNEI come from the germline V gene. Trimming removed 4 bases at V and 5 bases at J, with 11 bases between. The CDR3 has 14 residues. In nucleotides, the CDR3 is TGTGCCAGCAGTGGAGGGAGGAGAACCGGGGAGCTGTTTTTT. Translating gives CASSGGRRTGELFF.